Following are 32 T cell receptor beta chains from one sample sequenced in a study of T cells expressing NK-cell markers (dated by TCRdb to about 2020). The method behind the library was 5' RACE. The sequencer was an Illumina HiSeq 2000. TCRdb reprocessed the reads and lists each CDR3 protein sequence as a single entry, with no DNA. The sample's table covers about 410,000 distinct CDR3 sequences. The ten largest clones capture roughly 10% of the sample. Sequenced input: blood T cells: a sorted CD56 or NKG2C T cell subset, CD4+ or CD8+ T cells, or bulk PBMC T cells (not recorded which). These receptors all come from a woman between 50 and 59 years old in good health. Donor details come from another sample of the same person, matched by shared clones.

V is TRBV12-3 or TRBV12-4 and J is TRBJ2-5; the D gene TCRdb calls, TRBD1, cannot be checked with no DNA. This CDR3 has 14 amino acids. Here the CDR3 reads CASSPGASQETQYF.

The V gene is TRBV9, the J gene TRBJ2-5; checking the TCRdb D call of TRBD2 is not possible without DNA. CDR3 length equals 17 residues. Germline V lookup: CDR1 SGDLS, CDR2 YYNGEE. The CDR3 reads CASSVELAGGLLETQYF.

The chain combines TRBV6-4 with TRBJ2-1; TCRdb gives TRBD1 as the D gene, but with no DNA this cannot be confirmed. Germline loops: CDR1 MRHNA, CDR2 SNTAGT. CDR3 size: 16 residues. The CDR3 region is CASSDGTGGIYNEQFF.

The rearrangement links TRBV4-2 to TRBJ2-3; checking the TCRdb D call of TRBD1 is not possible without DNA. The germline CDR1 and CDR2 sequences are LGHNA and YNFKEQ. This CDR3 comprises 18 residues. CDR3 residues: CASSHPPQGRGYSDTQYF.

V gene TRBV6-6 combines with J gene TRBJ1-4; TCRdb returns TRBD1, unconfirmable since there is no DNA. The germline gives CDR1 MNHNY, CDR2 SVGAGI (reference sequence). The CDR3 is 16 residues long. The CDR3 loop reads CASSYGGAGGDEKLFF.

This chain uses TRBV6-6 with TRBJ1-6. This CDR3 is built from 14 residues. The germline gives CDR1 MNHNY, CDR2 SVGAGI (reference sequence). CDR3 protein: CASSKGLGNSPLHF.

CDR3 protein: CASLAGPDTDTQYF. The chain employs TRBV12-3 or TRBV12-4 and TRBJ2-3; TCRdb designates TRBD2, a call that cannot be tested without DNA. This CDR3 is built from 14 residues.

The chain recombines TRBV28 with TRBJ1-6. Per germline, CDR1 MDHEN and CDR2 SYDVKM. The CDR3 contains 13 residues. The CDR3 region is CASSLNKWSPLHF.

The CDR3 region is CATSTGPPPEEQYF. The chain couples TRBV15 to TRBJ2-7; TCRdb's D gene call, TRBD1, goes unchecked for lack of DNA. Germline-derived CDR1 and CDR2 are LNHNV and YYDKDF (reference sequence). The CDR3 runs to 14 residues.

The chain is built from TRBV12-3 or TRBV12-4 and TRBJ2-7; TCRdb proposes TRBD2, but this gene call is untestable without DNA. The CDR3 has 15 residues. CDR3 protein: CASSPRTSKDYEQYF.

CDR3 sequence: CSVEMAVGNTIYF. The rearrangement joins TRBV29-1 to TRBJ1-3. Looked up from germline, CDR1 is SQVTM and CDR2 is ANQGSEA. The CDR3 is 13 amino acids.

This chain connects TRBV6-2 or TRBV6-3 to TRBJ2-3. The CDR3 totals 12 residues. From germline, CDR1 is MNHEY and CDR2 SVGEGT. The CDR3 sequence: CASRPTFDTQYF.

This sequence joins TRBV29-1 and TRBJ1-2. The germline CDR1 and CDR2 sequences are SQVTM and ANQGSEA. The CDR3 has 11 amino acids. CDR3 sequence reads: CSVLQVYGYTF.

V and J are TRBV12-3 or TRBV12-4 and TRBJ2-3; the D gene TCRdb calls, TRBD1, cannot be checked with no DNA. This CDR3 contains 16 residues. CDR3 protein: CASSLHPGQSTDTQYF.

The chain carries TRBV15 and TRBJ2-3; the TRBD2 assignment by TCRdb is unverifiable without DNA. In germline, CDR1 is LNHNV, CDR2 YYDKDF (reference sequence). The CDR3 has 16 amino acids. CDR3 loop: CATSRGLAGYTDTQYF.

This sequence joins TRBV20-1 and TRBJ2-7. CDR3 size: 16 residues. Germline V CDR1 and CDR2: DFQATT, SNEGSKA (reference sequence). The CDR3: CSARDTRSKNLHEQYF.

The V and J genes are TRBV24-1 and TRBJ2-1; there is no DNA to check the TCRdb D call of TRBD1. This CDR3 has 16 amino acids. Germline-derived CDR1 and CDR2 are KGHDR and SFDVKD. The CDR3 region is CATSEAGQGADNEQFF.

This sequence joins TRBV19 and TRBJ2-2; there is no DNA to check the TCRdb D call of TRBD1. The CDR3 sequence is 12 residues long. CDR1 is LNHDA and CDR2 is SQIVND in the germline V gene (reference sequence). Here the CDR3 reads CASTPPTGELFF.

This rearrangement joins TRBV12-3 or TRBV12-4 to TRBJ2-2. This CDR3 has 15 residues. The CDR3 region is CASGERDPIPGELFF.

The chain is built from TRBV12-3 or TRBV12-4 and TRBJ2-1; the TRBD1 assignment by TCRdb is unverifiable without DNA. The CDR3 runs to 14 residues. The CDR3 loop is CASSPGTGENEQFF.

V is TRBV6-1 and J is TRBJ2-1. The CDR3 loop spans 13 amino acids. The germline V gene encodes CDR1 MNHNS and CDR2 SASEGT. This CDR3 is CASTQGSYNEQFF.

This chain joins TRBV5-1 and TRBJ2-5; no DNA is available, so the TRBD2 call from TCRdb remains unchecked. The V gene's germline CDR1 is SGHRS and CDR2 YFSETQ. The CDR3 has 14 residues. The CDR3 sequence is CASSNPSSQETQYF.

This chain joins TRBV4-2 and TRBJ2-7; the TRBD2 assignment by TCRdb is unverifiable without DNA. CDR1 is LGHNA, CDR2 YNFKEQ, per germline. CDR3 size: 16 residues. CDR3 sequence reads: CASSQGSAGGSYEQYF.

This rearrangement joins TRBV20-1 to TRBJ2-2; without DNA, the TCRdb call of TRBD2 cannot be checked. The CDR3 consists of 16 residues. Germline-derived CDR1 and CDR2 are DFQATT and SNEGSKA (reference sequence). The CDR3 here is CSAVDLAGGRTGELFF.

The V call is TRBV10-3, the J call TRBJ1-1. Germline values: CDR1 ENHRY, CDR2 SYGVKD. CDR3 size: 14 residues. The CDR3 is CAISETILNTEAFF.

CDR3: CASSIAGFTGELFF. J is TRBJ2-2 and V is TRBV19; TCRdb proposes TRBD1, but this gene call is untestable without DNA. Germline CDR1 is LNHDA and CDR2 is SQIVND (reference sequence). This CDR3 region has 14 residues.

The chain links TRBV5-1 to TRBJ1-1; TCRdb outputs TRBD1, but without DNA this stays unchecked. The CDR3 spans 13 residues. Germline V gives CDR1 SGHRS, CDR2 YFSETQ. The CDR3 loop reads CASSPRGGTEAFF.

The V and J genes are TRBV29-1 and TRBJ2-3; checking the TCRdb D call of TRBD2 is not possible without DNA. CDR3 size: 20 residues. From germline, CDR1 is SQVTM and CDR2 ANQGSEA. This chain's CDR3 is CSVEGPRAPLPRTSPDTQYF.

The rearrangement uses TRBV24-1 and TRBJ1-5; TCRdb's D call, TRBD1, is unchecked because there is no DNA. This CDR3 has 14 residues. The germline gives CDR1 KGHDR, CDR2 SFDVKD. The CDR3 spells CATSDYDSRQPQHF.

The chain joins TRBV2 to TRBJ2-2; the TRBD2 assignment by TCRdb is unverifiable without DNA. Germline V gene data show CDR1 as SNHLY and CDR2 as FYNNEI. CDR3 length: 16 amino acids. CDR3 in amino acids: CASKRTSGMNTGELFF.

V gene TRBV6-4 combines with J gene TRBJ2-3; without DNA, the TCRdb call of TRBD1 cannot be checked. The CDR3 spans 14 residues. The V gene's germline CDR1 is MRHNA and CDR2 SNTAGT. CDR3: CASGTVKTTDTQYF.

The chain links TRBV30 to TRBJ2-2; with no DNA, the TCRdb D assignment of TRBD1 cannot be verified. Germline lookup yields CDR1 GTSNPN and CDR2 SVGIG (reference sequence). The CDR3 has 13 residues. CDR3: CAWSPVSGGELFF.